A selection of T cell receptor beta chains follows, all from one sample in a study of molecular identifiers for immune sequencing clone quantification. TCRdb fed the PCR reads into MiXCR, producing one record per CDR3 protein. The sample includes some 320,000 distinct CDR3 sequences, 20% to 25% of them seen just once. The material sequenced was naive CD8+ T cells from blood, with Jurkat cell RNA spiked in. The origin of the receptors is a human donor in good health. Some libraries in this study had Jurkat cell RNA spiked in. The CDR3 runs from the conserved cysteine through the conserved F or W. Only some rows state a clone size, as once, few, many or a class for expanded clones.

V gene	J gene	clone size	CDR3 protein
TRBV12-5	TRBJ1-4	few	CASGLGHRSTTNEKLFF
TRBV27	TRBJ1-2	many	CASSLGGNYGYTF
TRBV7-8	TRBJ2-3	many	CASSSTGQDPWGDTQYF
TRBV5-8	TRBJ2-7	many	CASSSTGGRYEQYF
TRBV27	TRBJ1-4	-	CASSLTGFWANEKLFF
TRBV2	TRBJ2-4	few	CASRTLAGADIQYF
TRBV7-8	TRBJ2-3	many	CASSLGTTSGETDTQYF
TRBV6-2/TRBV6-3	TRBJ2-3	-	CASRTMTGGDTQYF
TRBV4-1	TRBJ1-2	many	CASSQDRGSVYTF
TRBV30	TRBJ2-6	few	CAWSVGSSGANVLTF
TRBV27	TRBJ2-7	few	CASSPLPGQGSYEQYF
TRBV6-2/TRBV6-3	TRBJ1-1	few	CASTRQSSNTEAFF
TRBV6-2/TRBV6-3	TRBJ1-1	many	CASGDGGEAFF
TRBV4-3	TRBJ1-4	many	CASSQDRGLPTNEKLFF
TRBV7-6	TRBJ2-3	many	CASSFQTVPDTQYF
TRBV28	TRBJ2-6	many	CASSNRVTLDRSGANVLTF
TRBV28	TRBJ1-5	many	CASSFSQGHQPQHF
TRBV4-1	TRBJ2-1	many	CASSQDWASGYNEQFF
TRBV7-9	TRBJ1-2	many	CASSSYVGFSDYGYTF
TRBV28	TRBJ1-1	many	CASSFMRGAYTEAFF
TRBV7-9	TRBJ2-3	many	CASSPRAGSQLATDTQYF
TRBV12-5	TRBJ2-7	few	CASGLYGGSYEQYF
TRBV5-1	TRBJ2-5	many	CASSLEAGPQETQYF
TRBV12-3/TRBV12-4	TRBJ1-2	many	CASSLEGPDKEYGYTF
TRBV2	TRBJ2-5	few	CASSESATYQETQYF
TRBV9	TRBJ2-1	many	CASSTRPPGLAYYNEQFF
TRBV4-3	TRBJ2-1	-	CASSQDSVGSYNEQFF
TRBV7-9	TRBJ2-7	-	CASSLEGQSCGQYF
TRBV6-2/TRBV6-3	TRBJ1-1	many	CASRNGQPEAFF
TRBV19	TRBJ1-4	many	CASRPGTGLAEKLFF
TRBV9	TRBJ2-7	many	CASSVGTSGRRSYEQYF
TRBV28	TRBJ1-5	few	CASRDSGNQPQHF
TRBV30	TRBJ2-3	few	CAKQGPSTDTQYF
TRBV11-2	TRBJ2-7	few	CASSLDTGGEEGYEQYF
TRBV4-1	TRBJ2-2	few	CASSQEALATGELFF
TRBV6-5	TRBJ2-1	many	CASSRLAGAGEQFF
TRBV27	TRBJ2-1	-	CASGGAIYNEQFF
TRBV7-3	TRBJ2-3	many	CASSFGVGTDTQYF
TRBV2	TRBJ1-1	many	CASHRADTEAFF
TRBV30	TRBJ2-7	-	CAWSGLADYEQYF
TRBV7-9	TRBJ2-7	few	CASSRGTGEQYF
TRBV6-6	TRBJ1-2	many	CASSYQGPQDGYTF
TRBV11-2	TRBJ1-6	few	CASSLRPNSPLHF
TRBV19	TRBJ2-5	many	CASSIVEGALETQYF
TRBV28	TRBJ1-1	many	CASSLGSGGRTEAFF
TRBV19	TRBJ1-5	many	CASQDSSSNQPQHF
TRBV4-3	TRBJ1-6	many	CASSQDAGTNSPLHF
TRBV24-1	TRBJ2-1	few	CATSSSMAVTSYNEQFF
TRBV5-5	TRBJ2-2	few	CASSRDSYTGELFF
TRBV7-2	TRBJ2-7	many	CASSREGYSAYEQYF
TRBV4-1	TRBJ2-7	few	CASSQDGRQGDEQYF